This T cell receptor beta chain came from a study of identical twins. This clonotype was observed a few times. Each CDR3 protein is one row after TCRdb ran MiXCR on the 5' RACE reads. The sample includes approximately 600,000 distinct CDR3 sequences, just under 10% of them seen just once. The CDR3 has 15 amino acids. CDR1 is SGHVS and CDR2 is FQNEAQ in the germline V gene. Deletions cut 1 base from V and 4 bases from J, with 11 bases between. A further study also used this sample, focusing on yellow fever vaccine responses in identical twins.

V and J are TRBV7-8 and TRBJ1-3, with a weak D call TRBD1 (5 bases). This clonotype originated in a young woman in good health. Sequenced: PBMCs. CDR3 in DNA: TGTGCCAGCAGCTTAGAGCGGGGCTCGGGAAACACCATATATTTT. This gives the protein CASSLERGSGNTIYF. Full variable domain (remainder filled in from reference TRBV7-8 and TRBJ1-3): GAGVSQSPRYKVAKRGQDVALRCDPISGHVSLFWYQQALGQGPEFLTYFQNEAQLDKSGLPSDRFFAERPEGSVSTLKIQRTQQEDSAVYLCASSLERGSGNTIYFGEGSWLTVV.